What follows are 9 T cell receptor beta chains derived from one specimen sequenced in a study of T cell responses to AZD1222 COVID-19 vaccine. Sequencing used immunoSEQ multiplex PCR; TCRdb keeps in-frame clones, though not all of them. The table shows 90,000 to 110,000 clones, with roughly 87% occurring only once. Source: peripheral blood, taken on day 0 of AZD1222 vaccination. Receptor source: an adult in good health.

J is TRBJ1-1 and V is TRBV6-1; weak D call: TRBD1 (5 bases). The germline V gene has CDR1 MNHNS and CDR2 SASEGT. V lost 0 bases, J lost 6 bases, and 11 bases lay in between. The CDR3 spans 14 residues. CDR3 region: CASSEAGVGAEAFF. Here the CDR3 DNA reads TGTGCCAGCAGTGAAGCTGGTGTGGGGGCTGAAGCTTTCTTT.

The chain combines TRBV11-2 with TRBJ2-3; TRBD2 matches 11 bases. The CDR3 totals 17 residues. V shed 5 bases, J shed 0 bases, and the junction held 7 bases outside the gene matches. The V gene's germline CDR1 is SGHAT and CDR2 FQNNGV. The CDR3, as DNA: TGTGCCAGCAGCGATGAGACTAGCGGGGTTAGCACAGATACGCAGTATTTT. It translates to CASSDETSGVSTDTQYF.

This chain joins TRBV6-5 and TRBJ1-6, with 7 bases aligning to TRBD1. The CDR3 is 14 amino acids. CDR1 and CDR2 from the germline V gene are MNHEY and SVGAGI. Trimming cost V 5 bases and J 9 bases; bases outside gene matches: 7. The DNA for the CDR3 is TGTGCCAGCAGTCGACAGGGCTTAGGTTCACCCCTCCACTTT. Its protein is CASSRQGLGSPLHF.

V and J are TRBV6-2 or TRBV6-3 and TRBJ2-5; 12 bases match TRBD2. The V segment lost 4 bases and the J segment 4 bases; nucleotides outside the gene matches: 4. Germline assignment: CDR1 MNHEY and CDR2 SVGEGT. CDR3 length: 15 amino acids. Here the CDR3 reads CASSSGTSGSETQYF. CDR3 DNA: TGTGCCAGCAGTTCCGGGACTAGCGGGTCAGAGACCCAGTACTTC.

The V call is TRBV30, the J call TRBJ1-6, with TRBD1 identical over 8 bases. This CDR3 is 15 amino acids long. Germline V gene sequence: CDR1 GTSNPN, CDR2 SVGIG (reference sequence). With V trimmed by 5 bases and J by 8 bases, 11 bases remained unmatched. CDR3 protein: CAWSAWRQGYSPLHF. For the CDR3, the DNA is TGTGCCTGGTCGGCGTGGAGACAGGGGTATTCACCCCTCCACTTT. Together with reference TRBV30 and TRBJ1-6, the CDR3 gives the full variable domain: SQTIHQWPATLVQPVGSPLSLECTVEGTSNPNLYWYRQAAGRGLQLLFYSVGIGQISSEVPQNLSASRPQDRQFILSSKKLLLSDSGFYLCAWSAWRQGYSPLHFGNGTRLTVT.

The chain recombines TRBV9 with TRBJ2-3; D is unresolved. This CDR3 contains 13 residues. Germline loops: CDR1 SGDLS, CDR2 YYNGEE. V lost 4 bases to trimming and J lost 2 bases, with 8 bases between them. In nucleotides, the CDR3 is TGTGCCAGCAGCACCGACCACACAGATACGCAGTATTTT. It specifies CASSTDHTDTQYF.

This clone was seen once. This chain connects TRBV15 to TRBJ2-7; a weak D match, TRBD2 (7 bases). The ends were cut back, 0 bases at V and 1 base at J, with 10 bases in the middle. Germline CDR1 and CDR2: LNHNV and YYDKDF (reference sequence). This CDR3 comprises 15 residues. CDR3 nucleotide sequence: TGTGCCACCAGCAGAGATAGGGGGGGTTCCTACGAGCAGTACTTC. Its translation is CATSRDRGGSYEQYF. Full variable domain (missing parts from reference TRBV15 and TRBJ2-7): DAMVIQNPRYQVTQFGKPVTLSCSQTLNHNVMYWYQQKSSQAPKLLFHYYDKDFNNEADTPDNFQSRRPNTSFCFLDIRSPGLGDTAMYLCATSRDRGGSYEQYFGPGTRLTVT.

V gene TRBV7-3 combines with J gene TRBJ2-3; 10 bases line up with TRBD2. From germline, CDR1 is SGHTA and CDR2 FQGTGA. Trimming took 5 bases from V and 4 from J; bases not matched to a gene: 3. This CDR3 comprises 14 residues. As DNA, the CDR3 is TGTGCCAGCAGCCCAGGGACTAGCGCAGATACGCAGTATTTT. Translation gives CASSPGTSADTQYF.

A few counts support this clone. The chain's CDR3 is CASSPAGANTGELFF. Written as DNA, the CDR3 is TGTGCCAGCAGCCCCGCCGGCGCGAACACCGGGGAGCTGTTTTTT. This rearrangement joins TRBV28 to TRBJ2-2; D is undetermined. Germline CDR1 reads MDHEN; CDR2 reads SYDVKM. The CDR3 has 15 residues. V lost 6 bases and J 0 bases, leaving 11 bases between the germline ends. The whole variable domain, remainder taken from reference TRBV28 and TRBJ2-2, is DVKVTQSSRYLVKRTGEKVFLECVQDMDHENMFWYRQDPGLGLRLIYFSYDVKMKEKGDIPEGYSVSREKKERFSLILESASTNQTSMYLCASSPAGANTGELFFGEGSRLTVL.